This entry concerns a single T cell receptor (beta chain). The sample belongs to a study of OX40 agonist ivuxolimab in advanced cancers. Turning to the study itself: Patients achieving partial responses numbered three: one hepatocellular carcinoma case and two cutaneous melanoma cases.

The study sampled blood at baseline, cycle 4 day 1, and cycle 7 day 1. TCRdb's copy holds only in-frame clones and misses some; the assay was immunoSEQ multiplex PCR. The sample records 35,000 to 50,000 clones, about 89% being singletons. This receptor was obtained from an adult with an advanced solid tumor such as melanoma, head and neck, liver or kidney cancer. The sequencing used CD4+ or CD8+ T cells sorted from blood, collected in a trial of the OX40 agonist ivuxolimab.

The CDR3 protein is CAIRGGAGLNQPQHF. CDR3 sequence (DNA): TGTGCCATCAGGGGGGGGGCAGGACTCAATCAGCCCCAGCATTTT. The V and J genes are TRBV10-3 and TRBJ1-5; TRBD1 might be the D (6 bases). Trimming removed 6 bases at V and 3 bases at J, with 15 bases between. The CDR3 sequence is 15 residues long. Germline loops: CDR1 ENHRY, CDR2 SYGVKD.